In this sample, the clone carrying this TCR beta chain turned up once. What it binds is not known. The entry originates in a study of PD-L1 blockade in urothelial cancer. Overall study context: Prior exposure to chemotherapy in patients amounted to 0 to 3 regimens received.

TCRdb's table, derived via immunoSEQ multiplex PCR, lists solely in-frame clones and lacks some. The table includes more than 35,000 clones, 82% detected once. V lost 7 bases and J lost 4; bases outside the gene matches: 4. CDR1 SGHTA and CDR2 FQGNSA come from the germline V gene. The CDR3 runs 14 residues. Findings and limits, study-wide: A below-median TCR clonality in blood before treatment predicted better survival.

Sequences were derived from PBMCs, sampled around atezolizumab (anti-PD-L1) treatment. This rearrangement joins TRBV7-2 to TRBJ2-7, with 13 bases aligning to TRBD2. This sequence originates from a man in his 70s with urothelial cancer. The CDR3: CASTRLAGGYEQYF. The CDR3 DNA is TGTGCCAGCACCCGACTAGCGGGAGGATACGAGCAGTACTTC.